The 9 T cell receptor beta chains given below trace back to one sample, sequenced in a study of T cell repertoires in cytomegalovirus infection. Each CDR3 protein is one row after TCRdb ran MiXCR on the reads. Among more than 200,000 distinct CDR3 sequences, 8% to 9.5% were seen once, and the ten largest hold roughly 15%. Sequences were obtained from PBMCs. The receptors derive from a human donor in good health (CMV status not recorded). Some clones in this sample may be carry-over from other donors' samples.

This rearrangement joins TRBV25-1 to TRBJ2-5; no clear D. This CDR3 region has 15 residues. Germline CDR1 is MGHDK and CDR2 is SYGVNS. V shed 2 bases and J shed 2 bases, with 12 bases lying between them. Written as DNA, the CDR3 is TGTGCCAGCAGTGAAGACTTCCCGTATCAAGAGACCCAGTACTTC. Translation gives CASSEDFPYQETQYF.

This clonotype was recorded at least ten times. V usage is TRBV20-1 and J usage is TRBJ2-4, with a tentative D call TRBD1 (8 bases). Germline-derived CDR1 and CDR2 are DFQATT and SNEGSKA (reference sequence). V lost 0 bases and J 0 bases, leaving 18 bases between the germline ends. The CDR3 loop spans 18 amino acids. The CDR3 DNA reads TGCAGTGCTAGAGACCTCTACAGGGGGGGTGAAGCCAAAAACATTCAGTACTTC. This codes for CSARDLYRGGEAKNIQYF.

This clonotype was detected many times. As DNA, the CDR3 is TGTGCCAGCAGCCCCGGGACAGGGACTGGAAACACCATATATTTT. Translating it yields CASSPGTGTGNTIYF. V and J are TRBV7-2 and TRBJ1-3; TRBD1 matches 9 bases. V trimming: 5 bases; J trimming: 2 bases; junction bases outside the gene matches: 4. From germline, CDR1 is SGHTA and CDR2 FQGNSA. The CDR3 covers 15 residues.

This clonotype has at least ten counts. The chain couples TRBV7-6 to TRBJ2-7; 12 nucleotides line up with TRBD2. The CDR3 is made up of 17 amino acids. Germline V lookup: CDR1 SGHVS, CDR2 FNYEAQ. J was trimmed by 4 bases and V by 5 bases; bases with no gene match: 12. The CDR3 protein is CASSPRLAGDPRYEQYF. The DNA of the CDR3 is TGTGCCAGCAGCCCACGACTAGCGGGAGACCCAAGGTACGAGCAGTACTTC.

This clonotype was picked up many times. The rearrangement joins TRBV12-3 or TRBV12-4 to TRBJ1-2; TRBD1 is a possible D gene (5 bases). CDR3 length: 16 residues. Trimming left V 5 bases short and J 3 bases short, with 19 bases between. CDR3 sequence reads: CASSPRGGSGDYGYTF. CDR3 nucleotide sequence: TGTGCCAGCAGTCCCCGGGGGGGATCGGGGGACTATGGCTACACCTTC.

This clonotype came up a few times. The chain uses TRBV18 and TRBJ2-7; D is possibly TRBD1 (6 bases). V lost 4 bases and J 6 bases, leaving 22 bases between the germline ends. This CDR3 is 16 amino acids long. Germline V lookup: CDR1 KGHSH, CDR2 LQKENI. CDR3: CASSLDLTGTAREQYF. The CDR3 region has the DNA TGTGCCAGCTCACTCGACCTGACAGGCACCGCCCGCGAGCAGTACTTC.

Ten or more counts support this clonotype. The chain uses TRBV27 and TRBJ2-3; D is unresolved. Germline V gene sequence: CDR1 MNHEY, CDR2 SMNVEV (reference sequence). V shed 2 bases and J shed 5 bases, with 8 bases lying between them. The CDR3 length is 13 residues. CDR3 in amino acids: CASSLGWGDTQYF. Written as DNA, the CDR3 is TGTGCCAGCAGTTTAGGCTGGGGAGATACGCAGTATTTT.

At least ten counts were recorded for this clonotype. V usage is TRBV7-2 and J usage is TRBJ2-2; D gene uncertain. Trimming removed 4 bases from V and 6 bases from J, with 9 bases in between. From germline, CDR1 is SGHTA and CDR2 FQGNSA. This CDR3 region has 13 residues. CDR3 bases: TGTGCCAGCAGCTCCATAGGATCCGGGGAGCTGTTTTTT. Protein: CASSSIGSGELFF.

This clonotype was found many times. This rearrangement joins TRBV7-2 to TRBJ2-1; a possible D gene is TRBD1 (6 bases). The germline V gene encodes CDR1 SGHTA and CDR2 FQGNSA. The CDR3 length is 14 residues. The V end lost 4 bases, the J end lost 7 bases, and 14 bases lay between the germline ends. CDR3 DNA: TGTGCCAGCAGCTCATCACAGGGACGGAATGAGCAGTTCTTC. Encoded protein: CASSSSQGRNEQFF.